This T cell receptor (beta chain) was obtained from a study of blood T cell repertoires in COVID-19 (dated by TCRdb to 2020 to 2022). General notes on the study: Collaborator samples came from the United States, Italy and Spain and covered acute and convalescent phases of COVID-19. The repertoires were released in a freely available public database meant as a resource for research on the immune response to SARS-CoV-2. Nearly every sample came with metadata listing a de-identified subject ID, COVID-19 status, age in years and sex. Where available, HLA class I and class II types were obtained from metadata supplied by the sample provider rather than from assay-based typing. The prospective study material was composed of cDNA or gDNA derived from T cells, B-cell-depleted T cells, or PBMCs. The dataset comprised deeply sampled blood TCRbeta repertoires from subjects exposed to, actively infected with, or recovered from COVID-19. The samples were drawn from the first 160 participants of the ongoing ImmuneRACE study and from 950 to 1,500 subjects provided by 6 global collaborators.

The investigation overall reported the following: The amount of clinical and demographic metadata varied by source and participant and was provided uncurated.

TCRbeta CDR3 regions were amplified from genomic DNA by means of the immunoSEQ Assay, a bias-controlled multiplex PCR. Concerning the study's data processing: The number of nucleated cells in each sample was estimated by amplification of reference gene primers within the assay. To quantify the absolute abundance of each unique TCRbeta CDR3 rearrangement, sequence reads were collapsed and filtered. Productive Simpson clonality was computed per sample as the square root of Simpson's diversity index over productive rearrangements. Entries here come from immuneACCESS through TCRdb and include only in-frame sequences with V and J called. Some clones fail to appear in such tables; in the studies checked, an unresolved V gene covers under half of the shortfall, and the cause of the remainder is unknown. The DNA gave D and trimming, while V, J and clone size come from that table. The sample table shows approximately 150,000 clones, and about 84% are seen once. The ten largest make up about 5.6% of the sample.

From the germline V gene, CDR1 is SNHLY and CDR2 is FYNNEI. The junction shows trimming of 4 bases on V and 5 bases on J, plus 20 bases between the germline ends. Measured from the cysteine to the phenylalanine, the CDR3 is 16 residues long. The only DNA kept is the CDR3, 48 bases in frame from the first base. Participants in the prospective study were enrolled through a virtual design, were aged about 18 to 100 years, and lived in some 24 United States geographic areas. To assign participants to cohorts, the prospective study relied on clinical history that participants themselves reported in a screening survey and a study questionnaire. ImmuneRACE Cohort 3 recovered participants were defined by two consecutive negative NP/OP PCR tests, healthcare professional clearance, or symptom resolution. Each participant in the prospective study had whole blood, serum and a nasopharyngeal or oropharyngeal swab collected by mobile phlebotomists. Prospective study participants could optionally give additional blood draws and questionnaires over a roughly 2-month period. Before DNA extraction, prospective study blood samples were shipped either frozen or at room temperature.

A note on this clone: It has no known antigen specificity. It has no much larger one-base neighbor in the sample; base qualities were not kept.

The receptor chain draws on TRBV2 and TRBJ2-5; a tentative D match to TRBD2 spans 6 bases. Sequencing was performed on PBMCs or T cells enriched from blood (not recorded which). The TCR comes from a middle-aged man who had recovered from COVID-19. This receptor carries the CDR3 CASSAPAGGGGETQYF. The DNA sequence reads TGTGCCAGCAGTGCCCCCGCAGGCGGAGGAGGGGAGACCCAGTACTTC.